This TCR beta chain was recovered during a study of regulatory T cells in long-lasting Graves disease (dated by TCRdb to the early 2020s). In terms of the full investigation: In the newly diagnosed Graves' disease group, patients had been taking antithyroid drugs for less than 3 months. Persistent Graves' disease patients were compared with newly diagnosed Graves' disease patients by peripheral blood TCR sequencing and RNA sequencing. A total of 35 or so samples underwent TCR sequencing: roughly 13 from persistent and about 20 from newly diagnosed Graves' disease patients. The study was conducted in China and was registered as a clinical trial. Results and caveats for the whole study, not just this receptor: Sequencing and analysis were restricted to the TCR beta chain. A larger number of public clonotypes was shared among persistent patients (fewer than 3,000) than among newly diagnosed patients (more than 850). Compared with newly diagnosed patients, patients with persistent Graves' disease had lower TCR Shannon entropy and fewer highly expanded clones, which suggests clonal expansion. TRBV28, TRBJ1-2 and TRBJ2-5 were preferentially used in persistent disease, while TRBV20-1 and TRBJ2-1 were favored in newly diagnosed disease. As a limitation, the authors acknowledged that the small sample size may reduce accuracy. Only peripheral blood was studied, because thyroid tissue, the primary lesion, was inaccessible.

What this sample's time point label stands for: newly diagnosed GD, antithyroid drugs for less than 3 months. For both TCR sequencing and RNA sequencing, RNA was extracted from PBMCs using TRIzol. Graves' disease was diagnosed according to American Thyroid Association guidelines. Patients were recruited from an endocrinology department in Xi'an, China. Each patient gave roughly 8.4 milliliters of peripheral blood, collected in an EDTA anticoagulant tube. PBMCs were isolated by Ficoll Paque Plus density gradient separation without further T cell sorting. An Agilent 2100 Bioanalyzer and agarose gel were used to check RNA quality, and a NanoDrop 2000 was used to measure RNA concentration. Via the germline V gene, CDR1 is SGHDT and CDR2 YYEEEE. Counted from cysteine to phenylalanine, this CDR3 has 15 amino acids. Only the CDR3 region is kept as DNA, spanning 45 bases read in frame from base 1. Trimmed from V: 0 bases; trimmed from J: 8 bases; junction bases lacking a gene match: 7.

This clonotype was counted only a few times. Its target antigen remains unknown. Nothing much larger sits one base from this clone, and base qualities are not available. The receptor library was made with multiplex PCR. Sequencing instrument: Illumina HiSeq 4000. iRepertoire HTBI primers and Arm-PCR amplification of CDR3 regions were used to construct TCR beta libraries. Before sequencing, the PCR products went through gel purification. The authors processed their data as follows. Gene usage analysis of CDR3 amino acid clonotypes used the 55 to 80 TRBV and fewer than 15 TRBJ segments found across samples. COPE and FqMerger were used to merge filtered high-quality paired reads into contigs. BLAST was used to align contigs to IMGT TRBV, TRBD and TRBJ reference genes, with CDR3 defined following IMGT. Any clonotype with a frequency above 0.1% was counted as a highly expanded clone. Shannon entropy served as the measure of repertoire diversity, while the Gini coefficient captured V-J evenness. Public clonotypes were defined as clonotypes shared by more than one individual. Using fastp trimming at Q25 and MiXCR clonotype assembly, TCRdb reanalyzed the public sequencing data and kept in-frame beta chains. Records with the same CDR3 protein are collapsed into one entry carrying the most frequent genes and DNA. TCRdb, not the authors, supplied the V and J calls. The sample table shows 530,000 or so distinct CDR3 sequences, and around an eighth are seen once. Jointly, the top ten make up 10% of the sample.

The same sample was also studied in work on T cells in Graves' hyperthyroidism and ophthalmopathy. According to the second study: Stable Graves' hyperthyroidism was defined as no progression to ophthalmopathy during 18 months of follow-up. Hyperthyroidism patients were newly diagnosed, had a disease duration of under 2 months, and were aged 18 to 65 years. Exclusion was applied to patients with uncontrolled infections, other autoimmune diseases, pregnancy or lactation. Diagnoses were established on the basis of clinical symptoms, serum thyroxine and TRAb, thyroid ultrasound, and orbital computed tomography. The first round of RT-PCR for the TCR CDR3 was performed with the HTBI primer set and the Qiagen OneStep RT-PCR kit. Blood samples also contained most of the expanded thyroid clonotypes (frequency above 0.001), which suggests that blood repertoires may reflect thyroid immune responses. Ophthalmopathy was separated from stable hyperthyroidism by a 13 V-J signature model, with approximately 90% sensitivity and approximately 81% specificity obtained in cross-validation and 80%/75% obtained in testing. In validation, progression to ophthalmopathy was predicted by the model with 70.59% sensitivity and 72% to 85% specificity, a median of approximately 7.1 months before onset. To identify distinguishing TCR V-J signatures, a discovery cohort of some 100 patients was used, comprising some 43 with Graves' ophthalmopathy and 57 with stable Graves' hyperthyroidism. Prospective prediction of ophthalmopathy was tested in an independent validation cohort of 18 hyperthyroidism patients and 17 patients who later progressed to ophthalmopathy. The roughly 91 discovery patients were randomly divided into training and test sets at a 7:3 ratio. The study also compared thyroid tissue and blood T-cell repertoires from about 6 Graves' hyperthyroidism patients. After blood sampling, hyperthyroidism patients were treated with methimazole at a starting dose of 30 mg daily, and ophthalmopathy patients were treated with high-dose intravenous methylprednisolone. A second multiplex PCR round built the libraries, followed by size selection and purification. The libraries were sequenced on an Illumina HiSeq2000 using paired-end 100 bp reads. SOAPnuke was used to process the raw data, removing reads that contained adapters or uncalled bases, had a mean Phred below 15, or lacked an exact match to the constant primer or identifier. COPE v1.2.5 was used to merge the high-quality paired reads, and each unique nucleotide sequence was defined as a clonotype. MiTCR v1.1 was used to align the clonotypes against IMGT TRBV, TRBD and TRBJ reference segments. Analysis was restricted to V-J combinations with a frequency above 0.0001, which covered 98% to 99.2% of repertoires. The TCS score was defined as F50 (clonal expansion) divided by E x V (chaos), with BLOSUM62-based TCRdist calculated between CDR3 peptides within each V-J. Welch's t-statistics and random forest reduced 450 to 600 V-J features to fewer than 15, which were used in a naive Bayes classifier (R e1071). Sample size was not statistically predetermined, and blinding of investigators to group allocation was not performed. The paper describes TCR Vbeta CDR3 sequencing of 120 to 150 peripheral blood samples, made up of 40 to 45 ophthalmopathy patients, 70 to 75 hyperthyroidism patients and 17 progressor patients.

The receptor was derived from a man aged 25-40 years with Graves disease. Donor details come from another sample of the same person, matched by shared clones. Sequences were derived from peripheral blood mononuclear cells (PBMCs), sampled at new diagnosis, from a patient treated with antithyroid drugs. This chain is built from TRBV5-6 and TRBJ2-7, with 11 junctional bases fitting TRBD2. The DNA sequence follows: TGTGCCAGCAGCTTGGAGGGGCTAGCGGGAGGAAAGCAGTACTTC. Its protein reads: CASSLEGLAGGKQYF.